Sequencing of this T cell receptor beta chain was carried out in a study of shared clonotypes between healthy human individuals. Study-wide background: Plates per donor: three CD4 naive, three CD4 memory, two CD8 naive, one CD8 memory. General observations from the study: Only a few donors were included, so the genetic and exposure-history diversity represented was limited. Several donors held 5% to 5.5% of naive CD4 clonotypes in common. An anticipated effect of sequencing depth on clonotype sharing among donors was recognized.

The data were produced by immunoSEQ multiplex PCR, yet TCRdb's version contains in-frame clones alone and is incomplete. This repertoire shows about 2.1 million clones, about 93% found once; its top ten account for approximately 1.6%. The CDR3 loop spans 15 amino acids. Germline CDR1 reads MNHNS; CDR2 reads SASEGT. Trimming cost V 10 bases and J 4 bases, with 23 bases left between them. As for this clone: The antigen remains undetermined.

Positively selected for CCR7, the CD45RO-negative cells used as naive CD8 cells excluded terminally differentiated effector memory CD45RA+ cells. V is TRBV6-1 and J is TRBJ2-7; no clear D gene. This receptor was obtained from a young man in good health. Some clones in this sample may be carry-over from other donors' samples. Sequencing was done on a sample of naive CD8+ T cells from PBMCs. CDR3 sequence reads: CAITVAPEHWYEQYF. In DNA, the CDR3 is TGTGCCATCACCGTAGCCCCCGAACACTGGTACGAGCAGTACTTC.